The entry below gives a single T cell receptor beta chain sequence along with its context. Antigen unknown. This CDR3 comprises 18 residues. The germline V gene encodes CDR1 KGHSH and CDR2 LQKENI. Unmatched junction bases numbered 14, after V lost 0 bases and J lost 8 bases. This entry comes from a study of Ad26.COV2.S vaccination and SARS-CoV-2 variants. Findings of the study overall: Breadth and depth estimates from TCRs may understate total T cell responses. Vaccine recipients posted higher spike-specific TCR breadth than their placebo counterparts.

This sample's treatment: some 20 received Ad26.COV2.S at low or high dose, single or two shots; 5 received placebo; per-sample allocation not given. Sampling was done on day 63 after the first vaccine or placebo injection. An 18-55-year-old adult in Boston served as donor. An Ad26 vector expressing Wuhan-strain SARS-CoV-2 spike served as the vaccine. TCRdb keeps only in-frame clones here, not all; method: immunoSEQ multiplex PCR. The sample lists about 320,000 clones, about 90% seen once, with roughly 6% in the top ten. The clonotype comes from a person aged 18 to 65 who received the Ad26.COV2.S COVID-19 vaccine or a placebo. The chain combines TRBV18 with TRBJ1-4; 8 nucleotides agree with TRBD1. The sequencing here drew on peripheral blood, taken in a trial of Ad26.COV2.S vaccine versus placebo. Written as DNA, the CDR3 is TGTGCCAGCTCACCACCGGCGGGACAGGCATCCAGAGGGGAAAAACTGTTTTTT. Translation: CASSPPAGQASRGEKLFF.